The clone carrying this T cell receptor beta chain showed up many times. Its antigen remains unknown. These data come from a study of T cells in Graves' hyperthyroidism and ophthalmopathy. Study-level findings and limits: The model made its ophthalmopathy prediction, and onset followed a median about 6.8 months later.

Per the germline V gene, CDR1 is LGHDT and CDR2 is YNNKEL (reference sequence). V lost 1 base to trimming and J lost 5 bases, with 14 bases between them. The CDR3 contains 15 residues. The investigators amplified TCR beta CDR3 regions from RNA transcripts. Initially, a first-round RT-PCR of the TCR CDR3 employed the HTBI primer set. Via MiXCR, TCRdb re-called the multiplex PCR reads, giving one row per CDR3 protein. In the table there are hundreds of thousands of distinct CDR3 sequences, over 12% of which are singletons. Under 3 months was the duration of disease in ophthalmopathy patients, who also had a Clinical Activity Score of at least 3 and a NOSPECS grade of at least 4. From under 12 ml of fresh peripheral blood, PBMCs were isolated.

Sequencing was done on a sample of blood. The TCR sequence derives from a man aged 18 to 30 with Graves' ophthalmopathy. V gene TRBV3-1 combines with J gene TRBJ1-2; D is perhaps TRBD1 (5 bases). This CDR3 reads CASSQGVGVPYGYTF. The CDR3 DNA reads as TGTGCCAGCAGCCAAGGTGTGGGGGTCCCTTATGGCTACACCTTC.